The 15 T cell receptor beta chains presented below share a single source sample, sequenced in a study of blood T cell repertoires in COVID-19. The data were produced by immunoSEQ multiplex PCR, yet TCRdb's version contains in-frame clones alone and is incomplete. This table has about 430,000 clones, roughly 90% appearing once. Sequencing used PBMCs or T cells enriched from blood (not recorded which). The receptors were gathered from a woman aged 25 to 39 with acute COVID-19.

The chain's CDR3 is CATSDLFGTEAFF. DNA for the CDR3: TGTGCCACCAGTGATTTGTTCGGTACTGAAGCTTTCTTT. The V and J genes are TRBV24-1 and TRBJ1-1, with D uncertain. The V gene's germline CDR1 is KGHDR and CDR2 SFDVKD. The CDR3 extends over 13 amino acids. The V end lost 0 bases, the J end lost 5 bases, and 6 bases lay between the germline ends.

V gene TRBV2 combines with J gene TRBJ2-2; unclear D gene. V lost 3 bases to trimming and J lost 1 base, with 12 bases between them. The CDR3 contains 16 residues. Per the germline V gene, CDR1 is SNHLY and CDR2 is FYNNEI. The CDR3 here is CASSDESLLNTGELFF. CDR3 bases: TGTGCCAGCAGTGATGAGTCCCTTTTGAACACCGGGGAGCTGTTTTTT.

The chain uses TRBV28 and TRBJ2-7, with 8 bases lining up with TRBD1. CDR3 size: 15 residues. Germline-derived CDR1 and CDR2 are MDHEN and SYDVKM. V gave up 2 bases and J gave up 4 bases; unmatched junction bases: 7. The CDR3 here is CASSLSATGGYEQYF. The CDR3 bases are TGTGCCAGCAGTTTAAGTGCTACAGGGGGTTACGAGCAGTACTTC.

V gene TRBV6-5 combines with J gene TRBJ1-1; D gene ambiguous. This CDR3 is 11 amino acids long. Germline V gives CDR1 MNHEY, CDR2 SVGAGI. V was cut by 2 bases and J by 7 bases, with 5 bases left in between. The CDR3 DNA sequence: TGTGCCAGCAGTTACGCCGGTGAAGCTTTCTTT. This encodes CASSYAGEAFF.

The rearrangement links TRBV2 to TRBJ1-1, with 10 bases fitting TRBD1. With 5 bases clipped from V and 4 bases from J, the junction kept 7 bases outside the gene matches. Germline V lookup: CDR1 SNHLY, CDR2 FYNNEI. The CDR3 extends over 15 amino acids. As DNA, the CDR3 is TGTGCCAGCAGTTTGACAGGGGGCTGGGTCACTGAAGCTTTCTTT. Amino acids: CASSLTGGWVTEAFF.

The chain combines TRBV24-1 with TRBJ1-1, with D tentatively TRBD1 (5 bases). This CDR3 is 13 amino acids long. The germline V gene encodes CDR1 KGHDR and CDR2 SFDVKD. The V end lost 3 bases, the J end lost 6 bases, and 10 bases lay between the germline ends. In DNA, the CDR3 is TGTGCCACCAGTGATGGGGCTTTGGCTGAAGCTTTCTTT. Translation: CATSDGALAEAFF.

The chain links TRBV6-1 to TRBJ1-1; weak D call: TRBD1 (5 bases). Trimming shortened V by 3 bases and J by 8 bases, and 10 bases separated the two germline ends. Germline lookup yields CDR1 MNHNS and CDR2 SASEGT. The CDR3 sequence is 12 residues long. CDR3 nucleotide sequence: TGTGCCAGCAGTGATCAGGGATTAGAAGCTTTCTTT. Protein product: CASSDQGLEAFF.

The gene calls are TRBV5-6 and TRBJ2-6; 7 nucleotides align to TRBD1. Germline V gene data show CDR1 as SGHDT and CDR2 as YYEEEE. V lost 4 bases and J lost 4; bases outside the gene matches: 5. The CDR3 is 15 residues long. This CDR3 reads CASSVTGSGANVLTF. The CDR3, as DNA: TGTGCCAGCAGCGTGACAGGGTCAGGGGCCAACGTCCTGACTTTC.

A single count supports this clone. The J gene is TRBJ2-1, the V gene TRBV10-1; 13 nucleotides align to TRBD2. V was pared by 3 bases and J by 8 bases, with 10 bases of the junction left unmatched. The CDR3 contains 17 residues. The germline V gene has CDR1 WNHNN and CDR2 SYGVQD (reference sequence). CDR3 nucleotide sequence: TGCGCCAGCAGTGATCCCCGACTAGCGGGGGGTACCGATGAGCAGTTCTTC. Encoded protein: CASSDPRLAGGTDEQFF.

The rearrangement uses TRBV21-1 and TRBJ1-1; TRBD1, the table's D call, was not compared with the DNA. TRBV21-1 is shown as a pseudogene. The length of the CDR3 is 16 residues. CDR3 DNA sequence: TGTGCCAGCAGCATGCCGGACAGCAGATTGAACACTGAAGCTTTCTTT. Translated: CASSMPDSRLNTEAFF.

V usage is TRBV5-1 and J usage is TRBJ2-3, with a tentative D call TRBD1 (5 bases). The CDR3 is 15 amino acids. Germline lookup yields CDR1 SGHRS and CDR2 YFSETQ. With 0 bases removed from V and 1 base from J, the gap between germline ends came to 9 bases. CDR3 sequence reads: CASSLDPGRTDTQYF. The CDR3 nucleotides are TGCGCCAGCAGCTTGGATCCAGGGCGCACAGATACGCAGTATTTT.

The genes are TRBV11-1 and TRBJ1-3; unclear D gene. In germline, CDR1 is SGHAT, CDR2 FQDESV (reference sequence). V lost 2 bases to trimming and J lost 4 bases, with 9 bases between them. This CDR3 has 14 residues. CDR3 sequence reads: CASSLTGRGNTIYF. The CDR3 coding sequence is TGTGCCAGCAGCTTAACCGGCAGGGGAAACACCATATATTTT.

The chain couples TRBV29-1 to TRBJ2-1; D gene ambiguous. The CDR3 is made up of 12 amino acids. Trimming took 6 bases from V and 5 from J, leaving 11 bases between them. Per germline, CDR1 SQVTM and CDR2 ANQGSEA. The CDR3 protein is CSVGYVNNEQFF. CDR3 in DNA: TGCAGCGTGGGCTATGTTAACAATGAGCAGTTCTTC.

V is TRBV10-3 and J is TRBJ2-5; TRBD1 matches at 8 bases. V was clipped by 4 bases and J by 4 bases; unmatched bases: 8. Germline lookup yields CDR1 ENHRY and CDR2 SYGVKD. The CDR3 length is 15 residues. The CDR3 nucleotides read TGTGCCATCAGTGGAGGTGGACAGGGTCTAGAGACCCAGTACTTC. Protein product: CAISGGGQGLETQYF.

The V and J genes are TRBV5-6 and TRBJ1-2; 8 nucleotides align to TRBD1. The CDR3 runs to 15 residues. Germline-derived CDR1 and CDR2 are SGHDT and YYEEEE. Trimming at V came to 5 bases and at J to 5 bases, leaving 11 bases not matched to a gene. CDR3 protein: CASSRPGQANYGYTF. Here the CDR3 DNA reads TGTGCCAGCAGTCGGCCGGGACAGGCAAATTATGGCTACACCTTC.